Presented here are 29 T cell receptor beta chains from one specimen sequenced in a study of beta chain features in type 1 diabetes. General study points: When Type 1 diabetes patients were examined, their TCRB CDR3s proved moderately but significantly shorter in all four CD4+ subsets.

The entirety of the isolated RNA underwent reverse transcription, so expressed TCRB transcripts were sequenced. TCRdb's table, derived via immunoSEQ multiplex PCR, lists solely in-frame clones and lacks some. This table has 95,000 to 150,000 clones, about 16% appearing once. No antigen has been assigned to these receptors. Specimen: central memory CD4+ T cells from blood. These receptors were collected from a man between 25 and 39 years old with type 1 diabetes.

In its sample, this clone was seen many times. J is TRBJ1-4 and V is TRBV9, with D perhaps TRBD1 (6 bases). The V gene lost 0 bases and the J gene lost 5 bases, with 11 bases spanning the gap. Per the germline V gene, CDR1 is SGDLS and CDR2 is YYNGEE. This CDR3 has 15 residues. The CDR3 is CASSVEVGGNEKLFF. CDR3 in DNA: TGTGCCAGCAGCGTAGAAGTAGGGGGAAATGAAAAACTGTTTTTT.

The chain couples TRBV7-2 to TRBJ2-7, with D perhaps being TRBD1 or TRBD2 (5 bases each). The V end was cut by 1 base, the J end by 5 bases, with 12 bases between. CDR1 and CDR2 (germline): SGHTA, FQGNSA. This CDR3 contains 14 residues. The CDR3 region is CASSLVVRENEQYF. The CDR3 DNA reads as TGTGCCAGCAGCTTAGTTGTCAGGGAGAACGAGCAGTACTTC. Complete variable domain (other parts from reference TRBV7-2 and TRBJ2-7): GAGVSQSPSNKVTEKGKDVELRCDPISGHTALYWYRQSLGQGLEFLIYFQGNSAPDKSGLPSDRFSAERTGGSVSTLTIQRTQQEDSAVYLCASSLVVRENEQYFGPGTRLTVT.

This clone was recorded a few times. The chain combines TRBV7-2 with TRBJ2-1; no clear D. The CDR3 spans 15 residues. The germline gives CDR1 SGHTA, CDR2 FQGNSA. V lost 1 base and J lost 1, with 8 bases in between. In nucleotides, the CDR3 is TGTGCCAGCAGCTTAGGAGGAATATCCTACAATGAGCAGTTCTTC. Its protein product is CASSLGGISYNEQFF.

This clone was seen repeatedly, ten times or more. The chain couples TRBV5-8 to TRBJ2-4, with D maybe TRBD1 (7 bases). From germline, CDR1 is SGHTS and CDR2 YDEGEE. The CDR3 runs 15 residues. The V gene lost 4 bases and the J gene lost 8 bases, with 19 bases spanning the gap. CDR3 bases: TGTGCCAGCAGCGGATGGCAGGGGGGTAGGGACATTCAGTACTTC. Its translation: CASSGWQGGRDIQYF.

DNA of the CDR3: TGTGCCAGCAGTCCGTACACTGCCTTGAACACTGAAGCTTTCTTT. The encoded protein is CASSPYTALNTEAFF. The chain has TRBV2 and TRBJ1-1; D unclear. This CDR3 region has 15 residues. The germline V gene has CDR1 SNHLY and CDR2 FYNNEI. Trimming stripped 5 bases from V and 0 bases from J, with 13 bases between.

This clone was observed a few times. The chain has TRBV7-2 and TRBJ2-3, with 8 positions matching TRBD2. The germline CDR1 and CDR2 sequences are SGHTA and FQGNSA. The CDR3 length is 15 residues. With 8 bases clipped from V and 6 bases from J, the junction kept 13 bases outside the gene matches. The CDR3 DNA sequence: TGTGCCAGCCTTCCCCGAAGCGGGGGCGGTGATACGCAGTATTTT. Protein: CASLPRSGGGDTQYF.

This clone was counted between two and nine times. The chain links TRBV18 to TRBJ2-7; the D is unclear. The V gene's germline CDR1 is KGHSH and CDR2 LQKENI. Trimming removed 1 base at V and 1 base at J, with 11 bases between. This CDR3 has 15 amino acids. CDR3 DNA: TGTGCCAGCTCACCACAGGGTAGTGCATCCTACGAGCAGTACTTC. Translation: CASSPQGSASYEQYF.

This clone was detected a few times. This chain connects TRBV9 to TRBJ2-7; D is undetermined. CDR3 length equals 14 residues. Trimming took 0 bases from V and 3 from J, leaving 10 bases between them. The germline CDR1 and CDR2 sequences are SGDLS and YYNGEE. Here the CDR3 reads CASSVAPSLYEQYF. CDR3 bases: TGTGCCAGCAGCGTAGCCCCCTCCCTCTACGAGCAGTACTTC.

DNA for the CDR3: TGTGCCAGCATCCTTCCGAAGGCAGATACGCAGTATTTT. Translated, it gives CASILPKADTQYF. V is TRBV7-9 and J is TRBJ2-3; D is unresolved. Trimming left V 7 bases short and J 4 bases short, with 12 bases between. The CDR3 runs to 13 residues. Germline loops: CDR1 SEHNR, CDR2 FQNEAQ (reference sequence).

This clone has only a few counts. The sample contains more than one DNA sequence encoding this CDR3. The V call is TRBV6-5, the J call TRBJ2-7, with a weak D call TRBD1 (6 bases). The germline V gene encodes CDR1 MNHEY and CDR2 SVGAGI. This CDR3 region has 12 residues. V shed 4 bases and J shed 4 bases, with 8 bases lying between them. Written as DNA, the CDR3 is TGTGCCAGCAGTTCAGGGGCGTACGAGCAGTACTTC. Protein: CASSSGAYEQYF.

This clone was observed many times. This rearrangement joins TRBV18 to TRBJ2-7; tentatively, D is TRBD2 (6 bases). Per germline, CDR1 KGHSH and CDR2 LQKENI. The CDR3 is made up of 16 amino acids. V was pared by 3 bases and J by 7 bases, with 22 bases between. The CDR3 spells CASSPTLGGPDEEQYF. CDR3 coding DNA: TGTGCCAGCTCACCTACTCTAGGAGGGCCCGATGAGGAGCAGTACTTC.

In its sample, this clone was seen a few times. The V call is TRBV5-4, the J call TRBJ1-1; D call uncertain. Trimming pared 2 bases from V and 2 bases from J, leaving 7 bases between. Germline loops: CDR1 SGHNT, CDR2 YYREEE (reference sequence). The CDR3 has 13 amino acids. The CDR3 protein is CASSFQFNTEAFF. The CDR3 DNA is TGTGCCAGCAGCTTCCAATTTAACACTGAAGCTTTCTTT. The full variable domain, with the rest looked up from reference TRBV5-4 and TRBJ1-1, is ETGVTQSPTHLIKTRGQQVTLRCSSQSGHNTVSWYQQALGQGPQFIFQYYREEENGRGNFPPRFSGLQFPNYSSELNVNALELDDSALYLCASSFQFNTEAFFGQGTRLTVV.

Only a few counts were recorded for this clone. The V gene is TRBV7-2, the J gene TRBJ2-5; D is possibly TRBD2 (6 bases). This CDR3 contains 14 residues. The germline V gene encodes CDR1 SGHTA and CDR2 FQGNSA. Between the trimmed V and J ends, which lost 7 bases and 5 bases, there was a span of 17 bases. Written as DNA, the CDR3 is TGTGCCAGCACCCGGCGGGGACTCCTCGAGACCCAGTACTTC. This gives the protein CASTRRGLLETQYF.

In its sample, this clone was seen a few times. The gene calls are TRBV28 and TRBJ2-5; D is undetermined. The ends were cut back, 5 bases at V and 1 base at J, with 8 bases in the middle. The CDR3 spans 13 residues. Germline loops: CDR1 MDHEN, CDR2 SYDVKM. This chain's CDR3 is CASSIVSQETQYF. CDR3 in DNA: TGTGCCAGCAGTATCGTCAGCCAAGAGACCCAGTACTTC.

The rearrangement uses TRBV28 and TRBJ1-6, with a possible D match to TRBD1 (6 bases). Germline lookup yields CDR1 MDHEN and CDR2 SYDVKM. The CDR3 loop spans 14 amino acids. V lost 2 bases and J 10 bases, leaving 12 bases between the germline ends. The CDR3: CASSLEQGGSPLHF. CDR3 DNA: TGTGCCAGCAGTTTAGAACAGGGTGGGTCACCCCTCCACTTT.

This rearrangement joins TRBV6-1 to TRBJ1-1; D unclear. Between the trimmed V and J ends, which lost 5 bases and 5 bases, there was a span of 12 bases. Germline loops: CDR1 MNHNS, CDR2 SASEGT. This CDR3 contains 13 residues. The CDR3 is CASSLQRATEAFF. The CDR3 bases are TGTGCCAGCAGTCTACAGAGGGCGACTGAAGCTTTCTTT.

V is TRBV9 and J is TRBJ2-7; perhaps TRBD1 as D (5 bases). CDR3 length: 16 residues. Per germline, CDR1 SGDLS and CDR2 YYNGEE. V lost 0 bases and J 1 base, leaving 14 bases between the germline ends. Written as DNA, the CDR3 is TGTGCCAGCAGCGTAGGGGTTGGGGCGGATTCCTACGAGCAGTACTTC. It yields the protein CASSVGVGADSYEQYF.

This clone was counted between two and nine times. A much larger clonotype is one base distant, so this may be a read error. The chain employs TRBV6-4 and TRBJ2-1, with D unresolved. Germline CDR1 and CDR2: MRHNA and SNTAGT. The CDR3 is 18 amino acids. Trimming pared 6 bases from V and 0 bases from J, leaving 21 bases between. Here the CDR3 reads CASSELPLGSLSYNEQFF. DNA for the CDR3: TGTGCCAGCAGCGAGCTCCCCCTCGGGTCGCTCTCCTACAATGAGCAGTTCTTC.

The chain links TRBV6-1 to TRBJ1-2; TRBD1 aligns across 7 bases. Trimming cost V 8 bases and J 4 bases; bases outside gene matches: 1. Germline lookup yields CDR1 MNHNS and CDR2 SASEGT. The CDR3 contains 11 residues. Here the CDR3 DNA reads TGTGCCAGCCGGGACAGCTATGGCTACACCTTC. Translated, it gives CASRDSYGYTF.

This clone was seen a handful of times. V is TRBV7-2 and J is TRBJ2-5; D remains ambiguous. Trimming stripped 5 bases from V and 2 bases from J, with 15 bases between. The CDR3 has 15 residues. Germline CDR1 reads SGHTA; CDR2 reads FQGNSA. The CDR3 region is CASSPQAGEQETQYF. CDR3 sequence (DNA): TGTGCCAGCAGCCCCCAGGCAGGAGAGCAAGAGACCCAGTACTTC.

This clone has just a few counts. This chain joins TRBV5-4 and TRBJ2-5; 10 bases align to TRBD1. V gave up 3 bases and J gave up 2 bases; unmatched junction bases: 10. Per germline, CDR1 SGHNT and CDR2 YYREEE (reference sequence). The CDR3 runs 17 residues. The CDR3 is CASSSKQRTGGQETQYF. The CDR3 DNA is TGTGCCAGCAGCTCCAAACAAAGGACAGGGGGGCAAGAGACCCAGTACTTC.

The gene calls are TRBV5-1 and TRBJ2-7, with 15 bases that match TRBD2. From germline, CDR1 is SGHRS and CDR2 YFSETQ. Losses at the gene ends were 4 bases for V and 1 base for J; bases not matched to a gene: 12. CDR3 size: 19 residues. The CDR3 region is CASSVQPPGLAGGSYEQYF. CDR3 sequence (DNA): TGCGCCAGCAGCGTTCAACCCCCGGGACTAGCGGGGGGTTCCTACGAGCAGTACTTC.

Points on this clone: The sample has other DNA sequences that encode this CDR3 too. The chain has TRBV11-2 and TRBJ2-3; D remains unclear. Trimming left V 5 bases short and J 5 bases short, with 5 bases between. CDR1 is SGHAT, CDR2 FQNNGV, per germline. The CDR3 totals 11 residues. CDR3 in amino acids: CASSRLDTQYF. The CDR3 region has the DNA TGTGCCAGCAGCCGGTTAGATACGCAGTATTTT.

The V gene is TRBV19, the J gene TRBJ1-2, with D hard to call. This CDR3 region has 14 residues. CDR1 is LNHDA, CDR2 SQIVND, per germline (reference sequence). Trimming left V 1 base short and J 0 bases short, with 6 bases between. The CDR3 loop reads CASSIANTNYGYTF. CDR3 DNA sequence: TGTGCCAGTAGTATAGCTAACACTAACTATGGCTACACCTTC. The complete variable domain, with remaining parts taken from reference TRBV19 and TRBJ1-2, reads DGGITQSPKYLFRKEGQNVTLSCEQNLNHDAMYWYRQDPGQGLRLIYYSQIVNDFQKGDIAEGYSVSREKKESFPLTVTSAQKNPTAFYLCASSIANTNYGYTFGSGTRLTVV.

CDR3 sequence reads: CASSLGISLNGYTF. CDR3 DNA: TGTGCCAGCAGCTTGGGCATCAGTCTTAATGGCTACACCTTC. This sequence joins TRBV5-6 and TRBJ1-2; D unresolved. Deletions cut 0 bases from V and 6 bases from J, with 12 bases between. The CDR3 runs to 14 residues. CDR1 is SGHDT, CDR2 YYEEEE, per germline.

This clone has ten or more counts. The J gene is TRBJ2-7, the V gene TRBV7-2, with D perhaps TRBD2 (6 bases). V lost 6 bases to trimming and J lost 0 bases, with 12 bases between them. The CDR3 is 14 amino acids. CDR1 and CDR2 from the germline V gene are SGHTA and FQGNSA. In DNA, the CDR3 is TGTGCCAGCAGTACGGGGGAAAGCTCCTACGAGCAGTACTTC. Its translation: CASSTGESSYEQYF.

The CDR3: CASSSTRGEETQYF. The DNA of the CDR3 is TGTGCCAGCTCATCAACCAGGGGGGAAGAGACCCAGTACTTC. The chain carries TRBV18 and TRBJ2-5, with D maybe TRBD1 (7 bases). This CDR3 contains 14 residues. V was pared by 5 bases and J by 3 bases, with 13 bases between. Per germline, CDR1 KGHSH and CDR2 LQKENI. Supplemented by reference TRBV18 and TRBJ2-5, the full variable domain reads NAGVMQNPRHLVRRRGQEARLRCSPMKGHSHVYWYRQLPEEGLKFMVYLQKENIIDESGMPKERFSAEFPKEGPSILRIQQVVRGDSAAYFCASSSTRGEETQYFGPGTRLLVL.

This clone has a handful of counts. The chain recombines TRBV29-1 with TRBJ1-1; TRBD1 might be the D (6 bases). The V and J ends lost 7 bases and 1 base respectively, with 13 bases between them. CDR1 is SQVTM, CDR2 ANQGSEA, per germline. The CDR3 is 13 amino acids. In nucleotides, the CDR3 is TGCAGCGCGGTCCGGGACACGAACACTGAAGCTTTCTTT. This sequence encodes CSAVRDTNTEAFF. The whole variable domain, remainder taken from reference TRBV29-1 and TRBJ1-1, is SAVISQKPSRDICQRGTSLTIQCQVDSQVTMMFWYRQQPGQSLTLIATANQGSEATYESGFVIDKFPISRPNLTFSTLTVSNMSPEDSSIYLCSAVRDTNTEAFFGQGTRLTVV.

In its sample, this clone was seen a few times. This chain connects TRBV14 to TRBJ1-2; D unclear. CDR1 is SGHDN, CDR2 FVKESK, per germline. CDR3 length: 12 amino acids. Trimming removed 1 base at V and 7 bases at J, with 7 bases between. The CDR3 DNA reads TGTGCCAGCAGCCAAGTGTCCGGTGGCTACACCTTC. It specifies CASSQVSGGYTF. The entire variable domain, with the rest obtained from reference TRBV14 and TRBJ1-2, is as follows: EAGVTQFPSHSVIEKGQTVTLRCDPISGHDNLYWYRRVMGKEIKFLLHFVKESKQDESGMPNNRFLAERTGGTYSTLKVQPAELEDSGVYFCASSQVSGGYTFGSGTRLTVV.